The entry that follows covers one TCR beta chain sequence. Its antigen is unidentified. Different DNA sequences within this sample yield the same CDR3. This record comes from a study of CD8+ T cells in alopecia areata. The CDR3 length is 13 residues. Germline V gives CDR1 MNHEY, CDR2 SVGAGI. Trimming left V 0 bases short and J 4 bases short, with 3 bases between. Sequencing relied on a cDNA template that was reverse transcribed from extracted RNA. Clones were read by immunoSEQ multiplex PCR, and TCRdb kept only the in-frame ones, dropping some. Altogether fewer than 110,000 clones are present, 84% being singletons, with the ten largest covering around a quarter. Treatment of the sample: oral pan-JAK inhibitor, 5-10 mg twice daily. Samples from alopecia areata patients were lesional scalp punch biopsies and peripheral blood. Study results and caveats: Researchers reported that TCR sharing among patients proved less clear than in mice, possibly HLA-linked. Many expanded lesional clones persisted in scalp and blood during tofacitinib treatment.

The V call is TRBV6-5, the J call TRBJ2-2; no clear D. This TCR was sampled from a human donor with alopecia areata. This sample comprised CD8+ T cells sorted from blood, obtained at week 24, from a patient treated with tofacitinib. This CDR3 reads CASSYSGTGELFF. The CDR3 DNA follows: TGTGCCAGCAGTTACTCTGGCACCGGGGAGCTGTTTTTT.